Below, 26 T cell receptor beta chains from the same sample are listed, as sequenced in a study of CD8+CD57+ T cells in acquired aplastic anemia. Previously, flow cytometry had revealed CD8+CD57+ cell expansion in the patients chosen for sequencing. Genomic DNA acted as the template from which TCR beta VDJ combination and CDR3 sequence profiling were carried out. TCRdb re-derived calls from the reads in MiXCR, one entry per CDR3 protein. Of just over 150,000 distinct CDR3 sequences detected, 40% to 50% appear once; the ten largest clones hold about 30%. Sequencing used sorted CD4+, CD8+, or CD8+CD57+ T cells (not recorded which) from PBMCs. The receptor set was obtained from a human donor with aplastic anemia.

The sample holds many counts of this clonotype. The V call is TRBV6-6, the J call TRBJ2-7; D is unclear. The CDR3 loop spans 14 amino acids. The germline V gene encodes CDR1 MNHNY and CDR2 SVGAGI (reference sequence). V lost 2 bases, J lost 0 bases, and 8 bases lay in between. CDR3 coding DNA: TGTGCCAGCAGTTACGACTTCCCCTCCTACGAGCAGTACTTC. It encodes CASSYDFPSYEQYF.

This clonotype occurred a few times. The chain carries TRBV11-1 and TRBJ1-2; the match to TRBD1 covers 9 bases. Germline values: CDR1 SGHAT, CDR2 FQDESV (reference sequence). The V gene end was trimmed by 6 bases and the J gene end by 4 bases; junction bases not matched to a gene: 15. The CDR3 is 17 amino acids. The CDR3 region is CASSGAGQGKFGYGYTF. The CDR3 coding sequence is TGTGCCAGCAGTGGGGCGGGACAGGGTAAATTCGGCTATGGCTACACCTTC.

The DNA of the CDR3 is TGTGCCAGCAGTTACTCGGGGACGATCTCTGGAAACACCATATATTTT. Protein sequence: CASSYSGTISGNTIYF. The J gene is TRBJ1-3, the V gene TRBV6-5; a possible D gene is TRBD1 (5 bases). The CDR3 is 16 residues long. In germline, CDR1 is MNHEY, CDR2 SVGAGI. The V end was cut by 0 bases, the J end by 0 bases, with 9 bases between.

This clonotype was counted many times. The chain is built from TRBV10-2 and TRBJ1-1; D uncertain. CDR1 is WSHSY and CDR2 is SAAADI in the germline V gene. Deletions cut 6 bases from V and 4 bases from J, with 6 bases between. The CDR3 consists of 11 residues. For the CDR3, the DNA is TGCGCCAGCAGCTTAGCCACTGAAGCTTTCTTT. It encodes CASSLATEAFF.

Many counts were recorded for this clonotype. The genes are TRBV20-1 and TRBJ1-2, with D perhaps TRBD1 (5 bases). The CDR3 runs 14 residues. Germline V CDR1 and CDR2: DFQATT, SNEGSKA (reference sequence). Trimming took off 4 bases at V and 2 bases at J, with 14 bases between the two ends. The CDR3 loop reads CSATLTANNYGYTF. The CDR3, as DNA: TGCAGTGCTACCTTGACAGCGAACAACTATGGCTACACCTTC.

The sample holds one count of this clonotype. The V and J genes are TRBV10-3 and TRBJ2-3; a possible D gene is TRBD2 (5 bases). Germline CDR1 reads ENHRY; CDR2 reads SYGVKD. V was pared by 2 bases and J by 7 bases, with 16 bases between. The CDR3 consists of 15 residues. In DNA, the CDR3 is TGTGCCATCAGTGAGACCTCCAGGACTGCCTATACGCAGTATTTT. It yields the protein CAISETSRTAYTQYF.

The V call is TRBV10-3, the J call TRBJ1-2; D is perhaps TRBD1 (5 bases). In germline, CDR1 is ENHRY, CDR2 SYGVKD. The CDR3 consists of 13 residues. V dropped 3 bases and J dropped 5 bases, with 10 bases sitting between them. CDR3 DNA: TGTGCCATCAGTGATGAGGGGTTTTATGGCTACACCTTC. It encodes CAISDEGFYGYTF.

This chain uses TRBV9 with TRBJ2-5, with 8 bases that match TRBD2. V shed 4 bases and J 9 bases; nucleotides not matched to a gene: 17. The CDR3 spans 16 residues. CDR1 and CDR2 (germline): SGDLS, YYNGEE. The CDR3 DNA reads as TGTGCCAGCAGCCCCACCCCCGGGACTAGTCTTGGGGCCCAGTACTTC. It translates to CASSPTPGTSLGAQYF.

The DNA for the CDR3 is TGTGCCGCCGGTGATTTCAGGAACAATTTACACCAAGAGACCCAGTACTTC. This codes for CAAGDFRNNLHQETQYF. The rearrangement uses TRBV24-1 and TRBJ2-5; D is unresolved. Germline CDR1 reads KGHDR; CDR2 reads SFDVKD. The CDR3 runs 17 residues. The V end lost 12 bases, the J end lost 0 bases, and 25 bases lay between the germline ends.

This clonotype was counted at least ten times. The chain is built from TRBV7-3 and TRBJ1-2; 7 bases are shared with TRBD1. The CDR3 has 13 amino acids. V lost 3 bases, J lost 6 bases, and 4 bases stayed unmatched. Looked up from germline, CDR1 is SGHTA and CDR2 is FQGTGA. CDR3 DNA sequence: TGTGCCAGCAGCTTTTCGACAGGGAATGGCTACACCTTC. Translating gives CASSFSTGNGYTF. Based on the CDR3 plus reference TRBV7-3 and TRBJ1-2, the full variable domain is GAGVSQTPSNKVTEKGKYVELRCDPISGHTALYWYRQSLGQGPEFLIYFQGTGAADDSGLPNDRFFAVRPEGSVSTLKIQRTERGDSAVYLCASSFSTGNGYTFGSGTRLTVV.

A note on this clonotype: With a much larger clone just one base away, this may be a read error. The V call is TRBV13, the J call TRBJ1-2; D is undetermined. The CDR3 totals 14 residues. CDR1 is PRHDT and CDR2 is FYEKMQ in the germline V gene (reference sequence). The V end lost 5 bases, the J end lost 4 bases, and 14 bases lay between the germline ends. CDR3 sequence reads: CASSQVIHLYGYTF. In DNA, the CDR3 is TGTGCCAGCAGCCAAGTGATCCATCTCTATGGCTACACCTTC.

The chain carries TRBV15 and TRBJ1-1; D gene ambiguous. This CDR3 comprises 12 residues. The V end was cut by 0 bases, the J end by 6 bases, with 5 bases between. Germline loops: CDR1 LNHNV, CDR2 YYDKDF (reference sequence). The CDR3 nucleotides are TGTGCCACCAGCAGAGATTGGGCTGAAGCTTTCTTT. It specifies CATSRDWAEAFF.

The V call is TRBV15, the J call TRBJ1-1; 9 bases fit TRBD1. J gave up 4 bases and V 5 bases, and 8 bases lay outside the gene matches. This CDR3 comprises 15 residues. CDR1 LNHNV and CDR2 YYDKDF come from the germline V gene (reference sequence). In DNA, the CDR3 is TGTGCCACCAGCGGACAGGGGTCCGGGAGCACTGAAGCTTTCTTT. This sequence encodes CATSGQGSGSTEAFF.

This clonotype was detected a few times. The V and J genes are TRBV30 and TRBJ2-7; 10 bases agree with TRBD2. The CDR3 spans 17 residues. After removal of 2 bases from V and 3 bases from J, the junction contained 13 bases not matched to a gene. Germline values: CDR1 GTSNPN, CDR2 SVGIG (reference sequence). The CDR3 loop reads CAWSRSLSLAGIYEQYF. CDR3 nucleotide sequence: TGTGCCTGGAGTCGATCTCTCTCACTAGCGGGAATCTACGAGCAGTACTTC.

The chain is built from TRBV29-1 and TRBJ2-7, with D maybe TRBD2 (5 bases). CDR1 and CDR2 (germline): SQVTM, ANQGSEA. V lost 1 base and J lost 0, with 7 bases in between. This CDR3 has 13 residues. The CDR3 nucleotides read TGCAGCGTTGAAGGGACTGCCTCCTACGAGCAGTACTTC. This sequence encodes CSVEGTASYEQYF.

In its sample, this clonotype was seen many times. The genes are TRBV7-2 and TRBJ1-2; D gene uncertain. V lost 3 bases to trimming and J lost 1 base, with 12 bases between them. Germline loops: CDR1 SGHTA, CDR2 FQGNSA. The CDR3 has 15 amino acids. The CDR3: CASSFPGRGNYGYTF. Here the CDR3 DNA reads TGTGCCAGCAGCTTTCCCGGACGGGGTAACTATGGCTACACCTTC.

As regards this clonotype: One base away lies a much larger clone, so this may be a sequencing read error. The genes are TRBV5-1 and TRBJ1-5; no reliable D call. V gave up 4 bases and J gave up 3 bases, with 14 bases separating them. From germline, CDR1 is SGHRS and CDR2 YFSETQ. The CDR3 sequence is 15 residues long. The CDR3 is CASSVIKEANQPQHF. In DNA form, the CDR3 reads TGCGCCAGCAGCGTCATCAAGGAAGCCAATCAGCCCCAGCATTTT.

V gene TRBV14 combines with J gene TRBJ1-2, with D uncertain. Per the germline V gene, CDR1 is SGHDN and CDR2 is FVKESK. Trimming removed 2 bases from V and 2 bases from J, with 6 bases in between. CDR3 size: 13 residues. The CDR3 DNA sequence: TGTGCCAGCAGCCAAACAGCCAACTATGGCTACACCTTC. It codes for CASSQTANYGYTF.

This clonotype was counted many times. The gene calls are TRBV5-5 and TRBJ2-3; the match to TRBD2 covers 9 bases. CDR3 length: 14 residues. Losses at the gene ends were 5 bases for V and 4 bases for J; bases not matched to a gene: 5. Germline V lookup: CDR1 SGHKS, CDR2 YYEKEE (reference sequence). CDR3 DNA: TGTGCCAGCAGTTCTATAGCGGGAGCAGATACGCAGTATTTT. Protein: CASSSIAGADTQYF.

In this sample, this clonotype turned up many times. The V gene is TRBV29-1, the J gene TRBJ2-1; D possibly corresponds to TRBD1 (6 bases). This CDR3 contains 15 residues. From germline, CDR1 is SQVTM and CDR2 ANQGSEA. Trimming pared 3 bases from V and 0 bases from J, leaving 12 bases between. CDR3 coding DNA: TGCAGCGTTGAGGCAGGGGCGAGCTCCTACAATGAGCAGTTCTTC. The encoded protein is CSVEAGASSYNEQFF.

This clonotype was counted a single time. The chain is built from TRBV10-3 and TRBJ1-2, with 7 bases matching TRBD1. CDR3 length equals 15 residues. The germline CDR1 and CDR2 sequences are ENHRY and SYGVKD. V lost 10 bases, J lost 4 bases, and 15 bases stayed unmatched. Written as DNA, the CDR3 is TGTGCCACCAGCAACCCCCGACAGGGAATCTATGGCTACACCTTC. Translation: CATSNPRQGIYGYTF.

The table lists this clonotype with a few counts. CDR3 amino acids: CASSASPYEQYF. CDR3 nucleotide sequence: TGTGCCAGCAGTGCGAGCCCCTACGAGCAGTACTTC. This chain links TRBV2 with TRBJ2-7, with D hard to call. Per germline, CDR1 SNHLY and CDR2 FYNNEI. CDR3 size: 12 residues. The V gene lost 4 bases and the J gene lost 2 bases, with 6 bases spanning the gap.

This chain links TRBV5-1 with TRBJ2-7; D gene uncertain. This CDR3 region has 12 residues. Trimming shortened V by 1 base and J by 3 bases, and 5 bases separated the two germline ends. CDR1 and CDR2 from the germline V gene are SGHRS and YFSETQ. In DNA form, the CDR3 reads TGCGCCAGCAGCTTGCTGGGCTACGAGCAGTACTTC. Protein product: CASSLLGYEQYF.

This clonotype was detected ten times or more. CDR3 sequence (DNA): TGTGCCAGCAACCCAGCTGGATTGGGGGAACTGTTTTTT. It translates to CASNPAGLGELFF. The V and J genes are TRBV6-1 and TRBJ1-4; TRBD1 might be the D (5 bases). V lost 7 bases, J lost 12 bases, and 18 bases lay in between. The CDR3 is made up of 13 amino acids. The germline V gene has CDR1 MNHNS and CDR2 SASEGT.

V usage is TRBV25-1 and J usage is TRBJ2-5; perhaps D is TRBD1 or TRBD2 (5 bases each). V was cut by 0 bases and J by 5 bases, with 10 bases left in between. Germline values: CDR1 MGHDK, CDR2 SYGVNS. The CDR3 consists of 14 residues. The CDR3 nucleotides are TGTGCCAGCAGTGAATACGGGGCTGCGGAGACCCAGTACTTC. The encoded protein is CASSEYGAAETQYF.

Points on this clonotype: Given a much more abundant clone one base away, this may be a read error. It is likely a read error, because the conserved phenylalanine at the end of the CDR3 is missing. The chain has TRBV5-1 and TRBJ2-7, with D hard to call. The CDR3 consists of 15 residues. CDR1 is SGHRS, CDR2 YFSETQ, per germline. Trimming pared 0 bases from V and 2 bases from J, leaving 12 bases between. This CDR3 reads CASSLGPTSTYEQYL. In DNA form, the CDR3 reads TGCGCCAGCAGCTTGGGTCCCACAAGTACCTACGAGCAGTACCTC.